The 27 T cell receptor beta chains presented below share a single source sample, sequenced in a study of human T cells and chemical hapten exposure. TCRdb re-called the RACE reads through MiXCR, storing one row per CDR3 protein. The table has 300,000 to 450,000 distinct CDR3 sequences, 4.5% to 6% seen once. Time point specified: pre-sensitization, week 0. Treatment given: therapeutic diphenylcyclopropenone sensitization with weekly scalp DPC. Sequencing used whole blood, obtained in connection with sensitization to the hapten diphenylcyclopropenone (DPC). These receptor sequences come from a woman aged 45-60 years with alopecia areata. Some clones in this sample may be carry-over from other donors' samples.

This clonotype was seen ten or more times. The CDR3 reads CATSDLGTGSEQFF. CDR3 DNA: TGTGCCACCAGTGATTTAGGGACAGGGAGTGAGCAGTTCTTC. The rearrangement links TRBV24-1 to TRBJ2-1, with 9 bases fitting TRBD1. V dropped 1 base and J dropped 9; count of bases not matched to a gene: 3. Germline assignment: CDR1 KGHDR and CDR2 SFDVKD. CDR3 length: 14 amino acids.

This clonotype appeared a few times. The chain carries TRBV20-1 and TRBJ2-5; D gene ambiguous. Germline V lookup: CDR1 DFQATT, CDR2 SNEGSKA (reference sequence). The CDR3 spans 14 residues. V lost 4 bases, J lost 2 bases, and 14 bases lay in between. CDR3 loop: CSATNPQVQETQYF. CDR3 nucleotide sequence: TGCAGTGCTACCAATCCCCAGGTTCAAGAGACCCAGTACTTC.

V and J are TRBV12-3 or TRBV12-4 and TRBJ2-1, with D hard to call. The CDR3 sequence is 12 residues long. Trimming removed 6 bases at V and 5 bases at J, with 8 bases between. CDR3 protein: CASSFIDNEQFF. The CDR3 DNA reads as TGTGCCAGCAGCTTTATTGACAATGAGCAGTTCTTC.

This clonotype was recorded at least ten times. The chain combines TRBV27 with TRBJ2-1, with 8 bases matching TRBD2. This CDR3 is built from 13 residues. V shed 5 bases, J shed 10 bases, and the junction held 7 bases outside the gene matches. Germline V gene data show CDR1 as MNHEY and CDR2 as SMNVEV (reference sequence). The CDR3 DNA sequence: TGTGCCAGCAGTCCGGGGGGGAGTGAGGAGCAGTTCTTC. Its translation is CASSPGGSEEQFF.

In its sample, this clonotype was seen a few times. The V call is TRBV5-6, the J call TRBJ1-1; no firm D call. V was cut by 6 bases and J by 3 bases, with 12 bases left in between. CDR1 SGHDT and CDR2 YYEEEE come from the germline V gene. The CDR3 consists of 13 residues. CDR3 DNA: TGTGCCAGCATTGTCTGGGGATACACTGAAGCTTTCTTT. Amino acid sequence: CASIVWGYTEAFF.

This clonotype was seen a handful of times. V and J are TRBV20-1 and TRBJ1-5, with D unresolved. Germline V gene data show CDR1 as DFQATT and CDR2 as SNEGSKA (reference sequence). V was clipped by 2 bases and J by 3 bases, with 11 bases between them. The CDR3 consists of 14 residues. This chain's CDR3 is CSARNRDANQPQHF. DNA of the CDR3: TGCAGTGCTAGAAACCGGGATGCCAATCAGCCCCAGCATTTT.

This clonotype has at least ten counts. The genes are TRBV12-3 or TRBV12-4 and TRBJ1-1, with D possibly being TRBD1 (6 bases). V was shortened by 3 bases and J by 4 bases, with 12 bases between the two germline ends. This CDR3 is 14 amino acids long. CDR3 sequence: CASSFQGSGTEAFF. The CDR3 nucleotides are TGTGCCAGCAGTTTTCAGGGGTCCGGCACTGAAGCTTTCTTT.

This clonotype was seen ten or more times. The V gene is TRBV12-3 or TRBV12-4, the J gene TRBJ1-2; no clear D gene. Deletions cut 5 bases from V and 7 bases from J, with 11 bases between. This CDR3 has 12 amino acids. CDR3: CASSGSAGGYTF. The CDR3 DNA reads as TGTGCCAGCAGTGGAAGTGCCGGTGGCTACACCTTC.

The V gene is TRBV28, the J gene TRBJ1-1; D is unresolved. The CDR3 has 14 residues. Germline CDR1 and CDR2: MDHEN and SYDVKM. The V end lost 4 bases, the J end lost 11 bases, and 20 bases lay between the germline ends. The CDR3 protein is CASSSRASAVRAFF. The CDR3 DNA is TGTGCCAGCAGTTCCCGGGCCTCGGCGGTAAGGGCTTTCTTT.

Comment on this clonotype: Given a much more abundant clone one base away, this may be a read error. CDR3 sequence (DNA): TGCAGTGCTAGTGCAGGGGAACAAAAAAGCCCGAATTCACCCATCCACTTT. Its translation is CSASAGEQKSPNSPIHF. The chain uses TRBV20-1 and TRBJ1-6, with D tentatively TRBD1 (6 bases). This CDR3 is built from 17 residues. Germline assignment: CDR1 DFQATT and CDR2 SNEGSKA (reference sequence).

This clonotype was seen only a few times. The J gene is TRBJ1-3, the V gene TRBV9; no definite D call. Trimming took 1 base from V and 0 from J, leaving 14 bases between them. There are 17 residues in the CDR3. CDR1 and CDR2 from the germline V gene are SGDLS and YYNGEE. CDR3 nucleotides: TGTGCCAGCAGCGTATCGTCACGGCGGGGCTCTGGAAACACCATATATTTT. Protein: CASSVSSRRGSGNTIYF.

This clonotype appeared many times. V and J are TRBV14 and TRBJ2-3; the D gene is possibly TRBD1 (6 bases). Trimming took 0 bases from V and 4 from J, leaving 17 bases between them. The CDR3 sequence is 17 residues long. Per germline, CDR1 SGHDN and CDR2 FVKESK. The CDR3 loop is CASSQDPQGRGADTQYF. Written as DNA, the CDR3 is TGTGCCAGCAGCCAAGATCCCCAGGGGAGAGGCGCAGATACGCAGTATTTT. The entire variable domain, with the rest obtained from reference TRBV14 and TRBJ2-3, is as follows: EAGVTQFPSHSVIEKGQTVTLRCDPISGHDNLYWYRRVMGKEIKFLLHFVKESKQDESGMPNNRFLAERTGGTYSTLKVQPAELEDSGVYFCASSQDPQGRGADTQYFGPGTRLTVL.

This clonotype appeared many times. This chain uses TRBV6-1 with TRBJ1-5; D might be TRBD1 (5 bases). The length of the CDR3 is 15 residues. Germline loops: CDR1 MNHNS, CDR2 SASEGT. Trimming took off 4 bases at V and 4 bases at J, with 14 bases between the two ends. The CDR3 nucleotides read TGTGCCAGCAGTGGGGGCAGTCTGGGGAATCAGCCCCAGCATTTT. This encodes CASSGGSLGNQPQHF.

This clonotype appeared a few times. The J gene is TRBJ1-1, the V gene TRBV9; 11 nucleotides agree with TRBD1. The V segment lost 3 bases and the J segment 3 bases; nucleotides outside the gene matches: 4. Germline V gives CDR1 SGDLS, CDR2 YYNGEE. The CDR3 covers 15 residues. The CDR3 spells CASSADRGLYTEAFF. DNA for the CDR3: TGTGCCAGCAGCGCGGACAGGGGGCTGTACACTGAAGCTTTCTTT.

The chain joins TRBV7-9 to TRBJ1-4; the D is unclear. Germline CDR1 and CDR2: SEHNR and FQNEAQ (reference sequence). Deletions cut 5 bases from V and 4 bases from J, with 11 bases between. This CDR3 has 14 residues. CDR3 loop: CASSRQRVNEKLFF. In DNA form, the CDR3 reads TGTGCCAGCAGCCGTCAGCGGGTTAATGAAAAACTGTTTTTT. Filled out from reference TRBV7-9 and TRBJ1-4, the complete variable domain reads DTGVSQNPRHKITKRGQNVTFRCDPISEHNRLYWYRQTLGQGPEFLTYFQNEAQLEKSRLLSDRFSAERPKGSFSTLEIQRTEQGDSAMYLCASSRQRVNEKLFFGSGTQLSVL.

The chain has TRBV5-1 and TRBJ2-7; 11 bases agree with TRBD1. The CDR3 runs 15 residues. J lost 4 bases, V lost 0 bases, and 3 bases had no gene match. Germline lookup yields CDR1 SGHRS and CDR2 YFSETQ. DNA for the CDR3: TGCGCCAGCAGCTTGGTGGACAGGGGGCTATACGAGCAGTACTTC. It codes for CASSLVDRGLYEQYF.

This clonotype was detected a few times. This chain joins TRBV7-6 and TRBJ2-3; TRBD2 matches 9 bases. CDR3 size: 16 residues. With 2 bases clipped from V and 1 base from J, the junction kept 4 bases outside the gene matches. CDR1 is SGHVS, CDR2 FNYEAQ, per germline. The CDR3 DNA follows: TGTGCCAGCAGCTTACTTAGCGGGAGCGGCACAGATACGCAGTATTTT. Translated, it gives CASSLLSGSGTDTQYF.

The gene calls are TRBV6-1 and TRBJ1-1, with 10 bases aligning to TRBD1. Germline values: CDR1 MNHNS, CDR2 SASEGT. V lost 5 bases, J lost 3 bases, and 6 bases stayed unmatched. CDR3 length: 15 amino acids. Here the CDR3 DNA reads TGTGCCAGCAGTACAGGGACAGGGGCAGACACTGAAGCTTTCTTT. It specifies CASSTGTGADTEAFF.

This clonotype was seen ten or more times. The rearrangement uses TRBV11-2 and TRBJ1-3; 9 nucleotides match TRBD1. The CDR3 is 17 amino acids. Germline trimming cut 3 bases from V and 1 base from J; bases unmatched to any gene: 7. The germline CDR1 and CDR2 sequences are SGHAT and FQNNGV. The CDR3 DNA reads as TGTGCCAGCAGCTTGACCGGGACAGGGATTTCTGGAAACACCATATATTTT. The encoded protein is CASSLTGTGISGNTIYF.

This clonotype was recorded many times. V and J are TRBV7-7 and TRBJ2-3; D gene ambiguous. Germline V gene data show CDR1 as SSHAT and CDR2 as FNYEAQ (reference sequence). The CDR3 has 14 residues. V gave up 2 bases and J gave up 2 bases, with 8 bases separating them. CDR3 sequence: CASSLSRNTDTQYF. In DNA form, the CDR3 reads TGTGCCAGCAGCTTATCCAGGAACACAGATACGCAGTATTTT.

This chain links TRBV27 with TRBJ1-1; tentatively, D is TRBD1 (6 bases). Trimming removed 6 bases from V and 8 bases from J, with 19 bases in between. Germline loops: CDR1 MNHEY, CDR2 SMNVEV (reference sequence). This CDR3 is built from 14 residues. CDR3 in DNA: TGTGCCAGCAGGCCACAGGGAGGTCGCGACGAAGCTTTCTTT. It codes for CASRPQGGRDEAFF.

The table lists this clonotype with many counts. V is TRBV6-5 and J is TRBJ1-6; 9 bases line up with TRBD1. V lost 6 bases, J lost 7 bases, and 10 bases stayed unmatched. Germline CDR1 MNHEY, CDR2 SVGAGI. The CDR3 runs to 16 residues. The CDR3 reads CASSRPQGAKNSPLHF. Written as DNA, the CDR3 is TGTGCCAGCAGCCGACCACAGGGGGCGAAGAATTCACCCCTCCACTTT.

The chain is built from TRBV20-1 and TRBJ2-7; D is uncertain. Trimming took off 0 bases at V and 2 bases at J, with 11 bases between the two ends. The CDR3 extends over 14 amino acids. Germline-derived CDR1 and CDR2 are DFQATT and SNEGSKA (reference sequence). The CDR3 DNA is TGCAGTGCTAGAGATTTGGACGTCCCCTACGAGCAGTACTTC. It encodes CSARDLDVPYEQYF.

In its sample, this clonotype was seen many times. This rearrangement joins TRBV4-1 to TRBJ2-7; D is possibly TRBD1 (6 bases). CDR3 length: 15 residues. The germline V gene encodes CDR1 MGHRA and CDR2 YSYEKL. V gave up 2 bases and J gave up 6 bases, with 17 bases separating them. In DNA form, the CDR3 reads TGCGCCAGCAGCCAACTACAGGGTCCCTATCTCGAGCAGTACTTC. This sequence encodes CASSQLQGPYLEQYF.

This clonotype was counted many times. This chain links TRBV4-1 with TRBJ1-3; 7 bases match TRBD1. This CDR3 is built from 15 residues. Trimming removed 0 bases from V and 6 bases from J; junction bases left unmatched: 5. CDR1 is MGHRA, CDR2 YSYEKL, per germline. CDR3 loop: CASSQDGTDKNTIYF. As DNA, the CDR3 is TGCGCCAGCAGCCAAGACGGGACAGATAAAAACACCATATATTTT.

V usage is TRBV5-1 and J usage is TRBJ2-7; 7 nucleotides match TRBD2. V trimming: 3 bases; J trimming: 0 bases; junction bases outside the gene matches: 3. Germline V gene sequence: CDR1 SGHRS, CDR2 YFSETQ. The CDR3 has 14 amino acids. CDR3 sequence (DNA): TGCGCCAGCAGCTCCGGGACTAACTCCTACGAGCAGTACTTC. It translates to CASSSGTNSYEQYF.

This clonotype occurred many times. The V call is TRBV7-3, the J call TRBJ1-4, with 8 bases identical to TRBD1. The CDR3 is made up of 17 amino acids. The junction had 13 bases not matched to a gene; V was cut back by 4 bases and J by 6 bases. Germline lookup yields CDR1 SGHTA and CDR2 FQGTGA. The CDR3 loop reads CASSSHLPLQGDEKLFF. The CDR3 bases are TGTGCCAGCAGCTCACACCTACCCCTACAGGGGGATGAAAAACTGTTTTTT. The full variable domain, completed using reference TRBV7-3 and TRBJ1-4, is GAGVSQTPSNKVTEKGKYVELRCDPISGHTALYWYRQSLGQGPEFLIYFQGTGAADDSGLPNDRFFAVRPEGSVSTLKIQRTERGDSAVYLCASSSHLPLQGDEKLFFGSGTQLSVL.